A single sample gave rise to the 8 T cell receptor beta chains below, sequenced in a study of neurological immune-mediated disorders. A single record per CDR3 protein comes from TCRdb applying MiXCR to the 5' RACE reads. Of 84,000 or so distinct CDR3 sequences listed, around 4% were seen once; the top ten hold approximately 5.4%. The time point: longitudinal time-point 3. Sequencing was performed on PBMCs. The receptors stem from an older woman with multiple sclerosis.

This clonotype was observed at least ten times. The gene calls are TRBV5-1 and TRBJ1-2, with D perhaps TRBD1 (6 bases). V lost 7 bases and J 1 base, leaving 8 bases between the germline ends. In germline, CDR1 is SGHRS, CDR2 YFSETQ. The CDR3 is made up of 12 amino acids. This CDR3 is CASGGGNYGYTF. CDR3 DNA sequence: TGCGCCAGCGGAGGGGGTAACTATGGCTACACCTTC.

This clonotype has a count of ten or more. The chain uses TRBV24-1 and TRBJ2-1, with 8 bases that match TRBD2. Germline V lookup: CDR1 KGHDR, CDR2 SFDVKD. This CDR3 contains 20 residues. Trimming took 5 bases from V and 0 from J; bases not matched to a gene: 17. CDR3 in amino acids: CATSGLAGKKWDSSYNEQFF. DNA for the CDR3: TGTGCCACCAGTGGGTTAGCGGGGAAAAAGTGGGATAGCTCCTACAATGAGCAGTTCTTC.

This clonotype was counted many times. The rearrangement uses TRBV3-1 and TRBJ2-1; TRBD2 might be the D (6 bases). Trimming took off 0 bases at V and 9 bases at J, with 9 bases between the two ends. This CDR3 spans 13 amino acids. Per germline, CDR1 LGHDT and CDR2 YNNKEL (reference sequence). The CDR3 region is CASSQDWGGEQFF. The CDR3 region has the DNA TGTGCCAGCAGCCAAGATTGGGGAGGTGAGCAGTTCTTC.

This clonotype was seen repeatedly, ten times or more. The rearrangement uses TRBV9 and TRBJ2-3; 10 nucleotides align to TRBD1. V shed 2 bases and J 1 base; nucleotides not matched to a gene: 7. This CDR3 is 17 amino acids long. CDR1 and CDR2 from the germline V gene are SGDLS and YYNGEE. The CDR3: CASSVTGTGVGTDTQYF. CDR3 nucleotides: TGTGCCAGCAGCGTCACCGGGACAGGGGTCGGCACAGATACGCAGTATTTT.

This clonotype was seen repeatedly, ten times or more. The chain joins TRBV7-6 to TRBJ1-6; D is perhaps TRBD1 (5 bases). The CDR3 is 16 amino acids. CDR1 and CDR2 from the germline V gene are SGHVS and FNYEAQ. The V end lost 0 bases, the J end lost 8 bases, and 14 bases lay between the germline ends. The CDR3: CASSLAGGGPDSPLHF. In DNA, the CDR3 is TGTGCCAGCAGCTTAGCTGGGGGAGGGCCCGATTCACCCCTCCACTTT.

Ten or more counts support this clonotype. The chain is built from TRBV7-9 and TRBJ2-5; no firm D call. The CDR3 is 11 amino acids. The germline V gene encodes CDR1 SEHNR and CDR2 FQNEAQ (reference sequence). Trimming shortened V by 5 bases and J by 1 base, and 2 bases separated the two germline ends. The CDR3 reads CASSPQETQYF. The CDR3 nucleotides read TGTGCCAGCAGCCCCCAAGAGACCCAGTACTTC.

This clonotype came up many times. The CDR3 here is CASSLSERGDTGELFF. The CDR3 DNA sequence: TGTGCCAGCAGTTTATCCGAGCGGGGGGACACCGGGGAGCTGTTTTTT. J is TRBJ2-2 and V is TRBV28, with TRBD2 matching 9 bases. There are 16 residues in the CDR3. Looked up from germline, CDR1 is MDHEN and CDR2 is SYDVKM. Trimming cost V 1 base and J 3 bases; bases outside gene matches: 3.

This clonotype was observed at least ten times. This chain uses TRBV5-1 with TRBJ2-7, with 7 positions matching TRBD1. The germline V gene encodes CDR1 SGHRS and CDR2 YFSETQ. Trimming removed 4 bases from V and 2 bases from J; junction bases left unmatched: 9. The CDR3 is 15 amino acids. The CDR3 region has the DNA TGCGCCAGCAGCCTCTCCCGGACAGGACCCTACGAGCAGTACTTC. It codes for CASSLSRTGPYEQYF. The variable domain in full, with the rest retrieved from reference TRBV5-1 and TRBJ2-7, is KAGVTQTPRYLIKTRGQQVTLSCSPISGHRSVSWYQQTPGQGLQFLFEYFSETQRNKGNFPGRFSGRQFSNSRSEMNVSTLELGDSALYLCASSLSRTGPYEQYFGPGTRLTVT.